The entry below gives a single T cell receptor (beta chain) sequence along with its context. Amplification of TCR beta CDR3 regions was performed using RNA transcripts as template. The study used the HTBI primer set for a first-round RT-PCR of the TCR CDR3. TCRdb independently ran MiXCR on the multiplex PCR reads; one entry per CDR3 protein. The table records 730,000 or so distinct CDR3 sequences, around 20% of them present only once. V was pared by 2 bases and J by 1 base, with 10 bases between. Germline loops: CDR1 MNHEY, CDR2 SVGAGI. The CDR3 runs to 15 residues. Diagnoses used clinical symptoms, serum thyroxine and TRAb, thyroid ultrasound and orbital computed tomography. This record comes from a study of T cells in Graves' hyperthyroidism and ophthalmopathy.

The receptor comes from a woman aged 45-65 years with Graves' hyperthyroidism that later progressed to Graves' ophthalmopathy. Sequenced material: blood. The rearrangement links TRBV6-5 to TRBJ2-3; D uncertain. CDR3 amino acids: CASSYHTAGTDTQYF. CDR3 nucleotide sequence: TGTGCCAGCAGTTACCACACGGCGGGCACAGATACGCAGTATTTT.